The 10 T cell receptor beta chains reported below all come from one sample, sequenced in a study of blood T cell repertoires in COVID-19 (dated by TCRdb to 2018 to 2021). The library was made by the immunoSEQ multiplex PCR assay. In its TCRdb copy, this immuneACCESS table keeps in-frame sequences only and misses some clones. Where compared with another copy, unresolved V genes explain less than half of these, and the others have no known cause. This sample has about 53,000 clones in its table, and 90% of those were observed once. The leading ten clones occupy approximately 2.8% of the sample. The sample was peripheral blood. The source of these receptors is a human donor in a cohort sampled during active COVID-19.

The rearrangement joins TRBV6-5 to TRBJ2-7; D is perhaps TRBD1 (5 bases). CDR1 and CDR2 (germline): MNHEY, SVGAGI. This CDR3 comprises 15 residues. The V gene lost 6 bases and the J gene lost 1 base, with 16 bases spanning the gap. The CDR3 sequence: CASSRQTYHSYEQYF. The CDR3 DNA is TGTGCCAGCAGCCGACAGACCTATCATTCCTACGAGCAGTACTTC.

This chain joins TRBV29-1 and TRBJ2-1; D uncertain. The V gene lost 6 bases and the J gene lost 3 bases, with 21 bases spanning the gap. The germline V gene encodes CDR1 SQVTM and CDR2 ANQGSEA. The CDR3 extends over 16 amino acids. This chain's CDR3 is CSVPPVGLFDYNEQFF. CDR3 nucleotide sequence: TGCAGCGTCCCCCCGGTTGGTTTGTTCGACTACAATGAGCAGTTCTTC.

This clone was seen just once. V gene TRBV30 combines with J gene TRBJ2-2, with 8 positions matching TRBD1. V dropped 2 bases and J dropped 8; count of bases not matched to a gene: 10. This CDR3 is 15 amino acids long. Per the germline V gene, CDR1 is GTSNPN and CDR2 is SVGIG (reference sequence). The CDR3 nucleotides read TGTGCCTGGAGTCCCCTGGACAGGGACGGTGGGGAGCTGTTTTTT. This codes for CAWSPLDRDGGELFF. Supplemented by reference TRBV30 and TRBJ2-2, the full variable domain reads SQTIHQWPATLVQPVGSPLSLECTVEGTSNPNLYWYRQAAGRGLQLLFYSVGIGQISSEVPQNLSASRPQDRQFILSSKKLLLSDSGFYLCAWSPLDRDGGELFFGEGSRLTVL.

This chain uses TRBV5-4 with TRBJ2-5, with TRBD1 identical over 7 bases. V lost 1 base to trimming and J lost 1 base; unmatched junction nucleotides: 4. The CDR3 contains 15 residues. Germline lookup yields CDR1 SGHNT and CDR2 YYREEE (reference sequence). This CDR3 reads CASSLQQGRQETQYF. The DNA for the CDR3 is TGTGCCAGCAGCTTGCAACAGGGGCGCCAAGAGACCCAGTACTTC.

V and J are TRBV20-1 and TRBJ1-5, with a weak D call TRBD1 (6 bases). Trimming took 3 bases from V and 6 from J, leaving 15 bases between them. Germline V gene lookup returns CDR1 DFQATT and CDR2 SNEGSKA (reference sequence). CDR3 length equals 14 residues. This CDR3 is CSASLQGNSQPQHF. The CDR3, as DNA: TGCAGTGCTAGTCTCCAGGGGAACAGTCAGCCCCAGCATTTT.

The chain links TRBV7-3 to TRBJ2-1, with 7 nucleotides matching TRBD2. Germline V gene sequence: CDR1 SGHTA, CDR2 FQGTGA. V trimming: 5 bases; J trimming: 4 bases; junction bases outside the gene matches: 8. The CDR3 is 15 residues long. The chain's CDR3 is CASSPRGSDYNEQFF. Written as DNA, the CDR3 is TGTGCCAGCAGCCCACGCGGGAGTGATTACAATGAGCAGTTCTTC.

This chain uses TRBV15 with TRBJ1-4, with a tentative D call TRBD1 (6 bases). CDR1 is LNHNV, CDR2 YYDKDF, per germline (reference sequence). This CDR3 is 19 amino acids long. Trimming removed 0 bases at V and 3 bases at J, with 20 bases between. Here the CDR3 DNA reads TGTGCCACCAGCAGAGATTGGCGAAAAAGGGGGTGGCCTAATGAAAAACTGTTTTTT. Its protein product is CATSRDWRKRGWPNEKLFF.

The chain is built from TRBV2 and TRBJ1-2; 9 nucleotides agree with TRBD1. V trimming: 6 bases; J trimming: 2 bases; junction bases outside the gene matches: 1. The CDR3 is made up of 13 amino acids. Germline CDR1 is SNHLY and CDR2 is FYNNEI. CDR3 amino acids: CASRGQGNYGYTF. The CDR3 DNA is TGTGCCAGCAGGGGACAGGGCAACTATGGCTACACCTTC.

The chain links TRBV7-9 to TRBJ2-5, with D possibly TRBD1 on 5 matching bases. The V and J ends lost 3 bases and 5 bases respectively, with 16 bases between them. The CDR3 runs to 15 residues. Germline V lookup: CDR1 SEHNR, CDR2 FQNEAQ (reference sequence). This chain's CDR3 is CASSFPGWVEETQYF. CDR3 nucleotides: TGTGCCAGCAGCTTTCCAGGGTGGGTGGAGGAGACCCAGTACTTC.

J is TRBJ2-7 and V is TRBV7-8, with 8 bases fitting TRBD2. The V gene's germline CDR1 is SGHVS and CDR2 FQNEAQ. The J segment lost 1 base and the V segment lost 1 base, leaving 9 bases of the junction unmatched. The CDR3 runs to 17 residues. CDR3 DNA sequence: TGTGCCAGCAGCTTAGACGGGGGGGCAGGTTTATCCTACGAGCAGTACGTC. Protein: CASSLDGGAGLSYEQYV.